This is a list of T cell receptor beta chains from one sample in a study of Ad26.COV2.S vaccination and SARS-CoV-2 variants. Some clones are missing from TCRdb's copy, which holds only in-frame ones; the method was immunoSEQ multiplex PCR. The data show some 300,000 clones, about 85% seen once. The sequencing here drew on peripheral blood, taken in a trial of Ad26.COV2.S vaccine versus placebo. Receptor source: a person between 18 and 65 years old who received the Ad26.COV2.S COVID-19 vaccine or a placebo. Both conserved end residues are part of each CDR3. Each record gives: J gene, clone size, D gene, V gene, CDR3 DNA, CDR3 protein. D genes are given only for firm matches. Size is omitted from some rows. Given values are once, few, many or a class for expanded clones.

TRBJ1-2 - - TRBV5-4 TGTGCCAGCAGCTGGGCCGATTGGCGGGATGGCTACACCTTC CASSWADWRDGYTF
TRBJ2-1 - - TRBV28 TGTGCCAGCAGTTTATTGGGCGGGGGCCGGGGTGAGCAGTTCTTC CASSLLGGGRGEQFF
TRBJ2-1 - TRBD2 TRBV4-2 TGTGCCAGCAGCCAAGATCGGACTAGCGGGGCAGATGAGCAGTTCTTC CASSQDRTSGADEQFF
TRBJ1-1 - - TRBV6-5 TGTGCCAGCAGATTCAGGGGAACTGAAGCTTTCTTT CASRFRGTEAFF
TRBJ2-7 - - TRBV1 TGCACCAGCGGGGGACAGGGTCGAATGGTTGAGCAGTACTTC CTSGGQGRMVEQYF
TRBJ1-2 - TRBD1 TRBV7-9 TGTGCCAGCAGGGGACAGGCCCGCTATGGCTACACCTTC CASRGQARYGYTF
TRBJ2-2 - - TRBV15 TGTGCCACCAGCAGAGATCAAGTTACAGGAGAACTGTTTTTT CATSRDQVTGELFF
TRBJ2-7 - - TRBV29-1 TGCAGCGTATACGAGCAGTACTTC CSVYEQYF
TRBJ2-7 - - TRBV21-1 TGTGCCAGCAGCAAAGGCGTCACCGCCTCCTACGAGCAGTACTTC CASSKGVTASYEQYF
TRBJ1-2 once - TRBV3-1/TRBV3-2 TGTGCCAGCAGGAGTACCCAGGGGCTGGCTGGCTACACCTTC CASRSTQGLAGYTF
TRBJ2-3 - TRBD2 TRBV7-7 TGTGCTAGCAGCCCGGGACTAGCGGGGACCACAGATACGCAGTATTTT CASSPGLAGTTDTQYF
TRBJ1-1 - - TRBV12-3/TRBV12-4 TGTGCCAGCAGCTCACAGCTGAACACTGAAGCTTTCTTT CASSSQLNTEAFF
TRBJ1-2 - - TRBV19 TGTGCCAGTAGTCAGGGATATGGCTACACCTTC CASSQGYGYTF
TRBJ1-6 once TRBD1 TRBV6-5 TGTGCCATTTCACTACAGGGGAATTCACCCCTCCACTTT CAISLQGNSPLHF
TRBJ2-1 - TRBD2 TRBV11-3 TGTGCCAGCACTCCTGGCGGGGGGGGCCCGGGCAATGAGCAGTTCTTC CASTPGGGGPGNEQFF
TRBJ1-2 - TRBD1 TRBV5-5 TGTGCCAGCAGCGCGGACAGGCCGGGAGGCTACACCTTC CASSADRPGGYTF
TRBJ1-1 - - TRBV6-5 TGTGCCAGCAGTTACTCGATAGCGACATCCCGAGAAGCTTTCTTT CASSYSIATSREAFF
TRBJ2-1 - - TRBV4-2 TGTGCCAGCAGCCAAGTCGGTGGCAATGAGCAGTTCTTC CASSQVGGNEQFF
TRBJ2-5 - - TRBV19 TGTGCCAGTACGAATGTTGAGGCGGGGGCCTGGGGGGAGACCCAGTACTTC CASTNVEAGAWGETQYF
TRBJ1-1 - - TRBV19 TGTGCCAGTAGTATGGCCTTTGGTAGCACTGAAGCTTTCTTT CASSMAFGSTEAFF
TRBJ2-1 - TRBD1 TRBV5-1 TGCGCCAGCAGCTGGAACTCAGGGGGCAATGAGCAGTTCTTC CASSWNSGGNEQFF
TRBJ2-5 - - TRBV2 TGTGCCAGCAGTGAAGAGGTGTACGAGACCCAGTACTTC CASSEEVYETQYF
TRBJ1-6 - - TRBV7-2 TGTGCCAGCAGCTTAACGCAGTTTTCACCCCTCCACTTT CASSLTQFSPLHF
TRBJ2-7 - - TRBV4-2 TGTGCCAGTAGCCAGGGGGGGTCCTACGAGCAGTACTTC CASSQGGSYEQYF
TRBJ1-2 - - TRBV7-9 TGTGCCAGCGCTCGGGGGGCTATTAACTATGGCTACACCTTC CASARGAINYGYTF
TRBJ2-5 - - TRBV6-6 TGTGCCAGCAGTTACAGGAATGGGGAGACCCAGTACTTC CASSYRNGETQYF
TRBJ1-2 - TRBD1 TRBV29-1 TGCAGACAGGGGCGGAATAATGGCTACACCTTC CRQGRNNGYTF
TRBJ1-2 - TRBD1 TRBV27 TGTGCCAGCAGTTCCTCGGGACAGAGGGTCACCTTC CASSSSGQRVTF
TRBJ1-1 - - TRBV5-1 TGCGCCAGCAGCTTGGCTAGGGTAGACACTGAAGCTTTCTTT CASSLARVDTEAFF
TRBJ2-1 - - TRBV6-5 TGTGCCAGCAGCCTTGACAGGAGCTCCTACAATGAGCAGTTCTTC CASSLDRSSYNEQFF
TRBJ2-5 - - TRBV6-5 TGTGCCAGCAGTAGTATAGGTGGTTGGGAGACCCAGTACTTC CASSSIGGWETQYF
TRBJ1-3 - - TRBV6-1 TGTGCCAGCAGTGAGGCAGGAAATACTGGAAACACCATATATTTT CASSEAGNTGNTIYF
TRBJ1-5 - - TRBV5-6 TGTGCCAGCAGCTTAAACCCGGGAGTACCCAATCAGCCCCAGCATTTT CASSLNPGVPNQPQHF
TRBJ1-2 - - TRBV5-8 TGTGCCAGCAGCAGAACGACAGGAAAGTCTAACTATGGCTACACCTTC CASSRTTGKSNYGYTF
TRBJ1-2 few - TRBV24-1 TGTGCCACCTCGGGGTGGTACGGCTACACCTTC CATSGWYGYTF
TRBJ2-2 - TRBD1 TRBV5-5 TGTGCCAGCACCAACAACGGACAGGGGGCCTGGGAGCTGTTTTTT CASTNNGQGAWELFF
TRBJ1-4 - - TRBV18 TGTGCCAGCTCACCAACAGGGTATGAAAAACTGTTTTTT CASSPTGYEKLFF
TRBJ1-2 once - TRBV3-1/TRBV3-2 TGTGCCAGCAGCCAATCAGGCACCCCTAACTATGGCTACACCTTC CASSQSGTPNYGYTF
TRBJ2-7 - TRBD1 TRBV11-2 TGTGCCAGCAGCCCCCTACCGGGACAGCAGTACGAGCAGTACTTC CASSPLPGQQYEQYF
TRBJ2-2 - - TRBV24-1 TGTGCCACCAGTGATTGGGTAGAGGAGCTGTTTTTT CATSDWVEELFF
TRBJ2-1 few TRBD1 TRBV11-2 TGTGCCAGCAGCTTAGATTCCGTGACAGGGTCTGAGTTCTTC CASSLDSVTGSEFF
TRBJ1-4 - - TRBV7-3 TGTGCCAGCAGCTGGGACGGTACTAATGAAAAACTGTTTTTT CASSWDGTNEKLFF
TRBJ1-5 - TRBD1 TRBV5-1 TGCGCCAGCAGTCTAATTCCGGGACAGAATGGACAGCCCCAGCATTTT CASSLIPGQNGQPQHF
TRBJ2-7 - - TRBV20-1 TGCAGTGCTAGAGGCGCTGAGCAGTACTTC CSARGAEQYF
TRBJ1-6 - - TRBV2 TGTGCCAGCAGTGATCGGTTTTCTTCACCCCTCCACTTT CASSDRFSSPLHF
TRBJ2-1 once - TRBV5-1 TGCGCCAGCAGCGCCCTGGGGATGCTTGAGCAGTTCTTC CASSALGMLEQFF
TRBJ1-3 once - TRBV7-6 TGTGCCAGCAGTTCTCAATTAGGAAACACCATATATTTT CASSSQLGNTIYF
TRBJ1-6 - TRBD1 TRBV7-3 TGTGCCAGCAGCTGGGGACAGGGCAATTATAATTCACCCCTCCACTTT CASSWGQGNYNSPLHF
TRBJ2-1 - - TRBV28 TGTGCCAGCAGCCTATTTTCGACTGAGCAGTTCTTC CASSLFSTEQFF
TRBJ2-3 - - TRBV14 TGTGCCAGCAGCCAATATGATACGCAGTATTTT CASSQYDTQYF
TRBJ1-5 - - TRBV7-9 TGTGCCAGCAGCTTAACGGGGCGTGGAGGCATTGAAGGGAATCAGCCCCAGCATTTT CASSLTGRGGIEGNQPQHF
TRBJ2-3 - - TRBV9 TGTGCCAGCAGCGTAGTGGGTATAGTATGGAGCAGCACAGATACGCAGTATTTT CASSVVGIVWSSTDTQYF
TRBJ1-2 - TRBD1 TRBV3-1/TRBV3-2 TGTGCCAGCAGCCAGGTAGGACAGGGACTCTCTAACTATGGCTACACCTTC CASSQVGQGLSNYGYTF
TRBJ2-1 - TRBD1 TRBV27 TGTGCCACCCAGGGGGCAGGGTTCGGAGAGCAGTTCTTC CATQGAGFGEQFF